This TCR beta chain derives from a study of OX40 agonist ivuxolimab in advanced cancers. Some clones are missing from TCRdb's copy, which holds only in-frame ones; the method was immunoSEQ multiplex PCR. The data show about 83,000 clones, more than 70% seen once. To note about this clone: The junction shows a germline mismatch at one end, possibly a read error.

This CDR3 has 13 residues. Germline CDR1 is SGHDN and CDR2 is FVKESK. The sequences come from CD4+ or CD8+ T cells sorted from blood, collected in a trial of the OX40 agonist ivuxolimab. This sequence joins TRBV14 and TRBJ2-5; perhaps TRBD1 as D (6 bases). The TCR originated in an adult with an advanced solid tumor such as melanoma, head and neck, liver or kidney cancer. The CDR3 coding sequence is TGTGCCAGCAGCTCCCTGGGACAAGGGACCCAGTACTTC. Encoded protein: CASSSLGQGTQYF.